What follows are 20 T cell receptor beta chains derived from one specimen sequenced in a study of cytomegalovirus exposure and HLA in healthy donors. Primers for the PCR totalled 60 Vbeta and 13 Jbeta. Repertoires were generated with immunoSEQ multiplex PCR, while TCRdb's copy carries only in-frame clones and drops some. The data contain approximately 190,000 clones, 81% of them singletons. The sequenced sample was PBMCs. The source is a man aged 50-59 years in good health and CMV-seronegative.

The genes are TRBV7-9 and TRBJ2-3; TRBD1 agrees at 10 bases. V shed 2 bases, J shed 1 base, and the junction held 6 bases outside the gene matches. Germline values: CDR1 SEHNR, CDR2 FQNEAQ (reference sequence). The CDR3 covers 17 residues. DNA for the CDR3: TGTGCCAGCAGCTTAAGGGACAGGGGATTCCGCACAGATACGCAGTATTTT. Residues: CASSLRDRGFRTDTQYF.

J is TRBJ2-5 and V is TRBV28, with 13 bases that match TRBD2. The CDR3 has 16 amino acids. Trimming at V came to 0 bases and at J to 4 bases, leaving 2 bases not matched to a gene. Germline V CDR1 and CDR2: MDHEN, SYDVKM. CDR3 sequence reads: CASSLWTSGGRETQYF. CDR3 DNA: TGTGCCAGCAGTTTATGGACTAGCGGGGGGCGAGAGACCCAGTACTTC.

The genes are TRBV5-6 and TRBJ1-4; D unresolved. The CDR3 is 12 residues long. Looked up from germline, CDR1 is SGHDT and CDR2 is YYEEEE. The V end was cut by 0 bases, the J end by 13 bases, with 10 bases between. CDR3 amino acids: CASSLVRGRLFF. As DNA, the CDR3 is TGTGCCAGCAGCTTGGTCCGAGGGAGACTGTTTTTT.

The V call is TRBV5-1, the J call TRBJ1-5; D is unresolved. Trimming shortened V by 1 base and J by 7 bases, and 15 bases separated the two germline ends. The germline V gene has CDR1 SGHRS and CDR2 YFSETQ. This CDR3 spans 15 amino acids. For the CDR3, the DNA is TGCGCCAGCAGCTTGATCCCCGGGGTGGGACAGCCCCAGCATTTT. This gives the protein CASSLIPGVGQPQHF.

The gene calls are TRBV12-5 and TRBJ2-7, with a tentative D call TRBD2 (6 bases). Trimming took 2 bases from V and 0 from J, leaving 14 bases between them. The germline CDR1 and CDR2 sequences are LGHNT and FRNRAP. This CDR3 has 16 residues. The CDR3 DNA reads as TGTGCTAGTGGTTTGTCTTCCGGGACTTACTCCTACGAGCAGTACTTC. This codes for CASGLSSGTYSYEQYF.

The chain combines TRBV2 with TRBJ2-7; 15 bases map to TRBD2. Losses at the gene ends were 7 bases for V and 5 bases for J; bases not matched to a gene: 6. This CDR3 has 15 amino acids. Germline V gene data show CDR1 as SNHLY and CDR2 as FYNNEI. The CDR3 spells CASNPGLAGGNEQYF. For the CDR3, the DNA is TGTGCCAGCAACCCGGGACTAGCGGGGGGAAACGAGCAGTACTTC.

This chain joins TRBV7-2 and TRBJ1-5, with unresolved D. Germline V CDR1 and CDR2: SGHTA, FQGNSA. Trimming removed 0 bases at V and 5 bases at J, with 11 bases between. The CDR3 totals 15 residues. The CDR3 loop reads CASSLASGADQPQHF. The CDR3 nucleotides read TGTGCCAGCAGCTTAGCCAGCGGAGCGGATCAGCCCCAGCATTTT.

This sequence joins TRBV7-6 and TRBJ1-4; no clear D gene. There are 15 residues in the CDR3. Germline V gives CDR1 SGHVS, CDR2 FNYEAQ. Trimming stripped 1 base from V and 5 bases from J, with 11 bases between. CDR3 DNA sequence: TGTGCCAGCAGCTTAGTTCGCGACGGGAATGAAAAACTGTTTTTT. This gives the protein CASSLVRDGNEKLFF.

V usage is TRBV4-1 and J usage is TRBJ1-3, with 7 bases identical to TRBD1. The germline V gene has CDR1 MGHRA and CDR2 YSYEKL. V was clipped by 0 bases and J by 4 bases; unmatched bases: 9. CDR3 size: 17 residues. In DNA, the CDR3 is TGCGCCAGCAGCCAAGATCATTTCACAGGGGTGGGAAACACCATATATTTT. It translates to CASSQDHFTGVGNTIYF.

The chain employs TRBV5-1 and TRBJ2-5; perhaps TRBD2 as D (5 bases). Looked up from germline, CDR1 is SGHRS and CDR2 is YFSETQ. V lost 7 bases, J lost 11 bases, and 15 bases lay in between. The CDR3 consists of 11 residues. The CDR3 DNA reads TGCGCCAGCGGCGTCGGGATAGAGCAGTACTTC. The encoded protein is CASGVGIEQYF.

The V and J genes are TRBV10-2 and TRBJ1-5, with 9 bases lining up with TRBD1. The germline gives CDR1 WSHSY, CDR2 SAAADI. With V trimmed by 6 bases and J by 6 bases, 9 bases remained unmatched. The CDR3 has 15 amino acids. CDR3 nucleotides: TGCGCCAGCAGACCCGACAGGGGGATCGGTCAGCCCCAGCATTTT. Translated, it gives CASRPDRGIGQPQHF.

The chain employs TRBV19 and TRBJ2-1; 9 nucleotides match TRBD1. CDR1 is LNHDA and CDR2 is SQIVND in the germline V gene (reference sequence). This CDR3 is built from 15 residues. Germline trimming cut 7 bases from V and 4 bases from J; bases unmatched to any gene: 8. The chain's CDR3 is CASINPGQGYNEQFF. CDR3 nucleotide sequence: TGTGCCAGTATTAATCCGGGACAGGGTTACAATGAGCAGTTCTTC.

DNA of the CDR3: TGTGCCAGCCACAGCTACACCGGGGAGCTGTTTTTT. It yields the protein CASHSYTGELFF. The rearrangement uses TRBV28 and TRBJ2-2; D gene ambiguous. V dropped 8 bases and J dropped 3 bases, with 7 bases sitting between them. The CDR3 contains 12 residues. Per the germline V gene, CDR1 is MDHEN and CDR2 is SYDVKM.

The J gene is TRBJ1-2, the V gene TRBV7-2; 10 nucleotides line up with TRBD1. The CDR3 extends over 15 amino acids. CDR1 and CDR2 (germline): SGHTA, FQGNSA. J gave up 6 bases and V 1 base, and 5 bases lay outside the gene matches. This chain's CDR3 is CASSLVDRGWDGYTF. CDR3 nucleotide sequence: TGTGCCAGCAGCTTAGTGGACAGGGGGTGGGATGGCTACACCTTC.

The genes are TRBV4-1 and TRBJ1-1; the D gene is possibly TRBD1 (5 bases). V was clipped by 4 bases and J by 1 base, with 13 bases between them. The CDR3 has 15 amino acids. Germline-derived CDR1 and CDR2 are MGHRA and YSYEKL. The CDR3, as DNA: TGCGCCAGCAGCCCACCGGGACTTCGGAACACTGAAGCTTTCTTT. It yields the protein CASSPPGLRNTEAFF.

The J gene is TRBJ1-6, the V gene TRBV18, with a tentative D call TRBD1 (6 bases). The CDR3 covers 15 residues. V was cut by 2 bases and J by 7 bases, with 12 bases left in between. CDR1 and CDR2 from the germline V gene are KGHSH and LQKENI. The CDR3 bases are TGTGCCAGCTCACCAGCCGGGACACGAAATTCACCCCTCCACTTT. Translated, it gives CASSPAGTRNSPLHF.

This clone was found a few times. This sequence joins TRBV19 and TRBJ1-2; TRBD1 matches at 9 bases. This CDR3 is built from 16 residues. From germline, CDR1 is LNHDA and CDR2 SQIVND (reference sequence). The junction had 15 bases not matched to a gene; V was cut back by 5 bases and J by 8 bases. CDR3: CASSSPYRDRVPGYTF. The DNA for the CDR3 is TGTGCCAGTAGTTCACCCTACCGGGACAGGGTACCGGGCTACACCTTC.

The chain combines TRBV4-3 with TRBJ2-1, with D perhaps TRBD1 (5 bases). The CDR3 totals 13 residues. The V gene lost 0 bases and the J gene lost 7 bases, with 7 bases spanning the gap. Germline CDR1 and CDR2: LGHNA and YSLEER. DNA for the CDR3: TGCGCCAGCAGCCAAGAACAGGTTAATGAGCAGTTCTTC. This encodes CASSQEQVNEQFF.

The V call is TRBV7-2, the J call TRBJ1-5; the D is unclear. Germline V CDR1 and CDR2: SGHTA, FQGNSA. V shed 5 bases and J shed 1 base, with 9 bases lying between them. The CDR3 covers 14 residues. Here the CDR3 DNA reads TGTGCCAGCAGCCCCCCCGGGAGCAATCAGCCCCAGCATTTT. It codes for CASSPPGSNQPQHF.

Here the CDR3 reads CASSTTVGYEQYF. For the CDR3, the DNA is TGCGCCAGCAGTACCACAGTGGGCTACGAGCAGTACTTC. The chain recombines TRBV10-1 with TRBJ2-7; unclear D gene. This CDR3 comprises 13 residues. Deletions cut 5 bases from V and 3 bases from J, with 11 bases between. Germline V gene sequence: CDR1 WNHNN, CDR2 SYGVQD (reference sequence).